The 16 T cell receptor beta chains presented below share a single source sample, sequenced in a study of T cells after yellow fever vaccination. MiXCR was run by TCRdb on the 5' RACE reads, yielding one entry per CDR3 protein. The sample holds approximately 160,000 distinct CDR3 sequences, over 7% seen once. Sequences were derived from CD8+ T cells sorted from PBMCs, sampled 45 days after the yellow fever booster vaccination. Receptor source: a man younger than 30 who received the YFV17D yellow fever vaccine.

This clonotype has a handful of counts. This chain connects TRBV29-1 to TRBJ2-3, with 9 bases fitting TRBD1. The CDR3 is 20 amino acids. V was clipped by 5 bases and J by 0 bases; unmatched bases: 21. CDR1 is SQVTM, CDR2 ANQGSEA, per germline. The CDR3 loop is CSVRLLGVDRGKGSTDTQYF. The CDR3 bases are TGCAGCGTTCGGCTCCTGGGGGTTGACAGGGGGAAGGGAAGCACAGATACGCAGTATTTT.

This sequence joins TRBV27 and TRBJ1-1; 7 nucleotides align to TRBD1. J was trimmed by 3 bases and V by 5 bases; bases with no gene match: 6. The CDR3 length is 14 residues. Germline CDR1 MNHEY, CDR2 SMNVEV (reference sequence). CDR3 sequence reads: CASSLQGRYTEAFF. The CDR3 nucleotides read TGTGCCAGCAGTCTACAGGGGCGATACACTGAAGCTTTCTTT.

The chain recombines TRBV7-6 with TRBJ1-2, with D possibly matching TRBD1 (6 bases). The CDR3 contains 14 residues. Germline-derived CDR1 and CDR2 are SGHVS and FNYEAQ. Trimming took 4 bases from V and 4 from J, leaving 13 bases between them. The CDR3, as DNA: TGTGCCAGCAGCTCCGGAGACAGGAGCTATGGCTACACCTTC. Protein: CASSSGDRSYGYTF.

J is TRBJ1-2 and V is TRBV7-8; 7 nucleotides align to TRBD1. V lost 4 bases and J lost 2; bases outside the gene matches: 10. The CDR3 spans 16 residues. Germline-derived CDR1 and CDR2 are SGHVS and FQNEAQ. The CDR3 spells CASSSRDRTLNYGYTF. The CDR3 region has the DNA TGTGCCAGCAGCTCCCGGGACAGAACTCTAAACTATGGCTACACCTTC.

This clonotype was counted a few times. J is TRBJ2-7 and V is TRBV15, with D possibly matching TRBD1 (6 bases). The CDR3 runs 15 residues. V lost 5 bases, J lost 1 base, and 15 bases lay in between. Germline V lookup: CDR1 LNHNV, CDR2 YYDKDF (reference sequence). CDR3 in amino acids: CATSSDRDTSYEQYF. In nucleotides, the CDR3 is TGTGCCACCAGCTCGGACCGGGACACTTCCTACGAGCAGTACTTC.

This clonotype was counted a few times. This sequence joins TRBV27 and TRBJ2-1; 9 nucleotides align to TRBD2. CDR3 length equals 15 residues. Germline V lookup: CDR1 MNHEY, CDR2 SMNVEV (reference sequence). V shed 6 bases, J shed 8 bases, and the junction held 11 bases outside the gene matches. CDR3 residues: CASRTGTSPWDEQFF. CDR3 nucleotides: TGTGCCAGCAGGACCGGGACTAGCCCATGGGATGAGCAGTTCTTC.

The V gene is TRBV11-2, the J gene TRBJ1-1; D gene uncertain. The V gene lost 5 bases and the J gene lost 1 base, with 14 bases spanning the gap. This CDR3 has 15 amino acids. Germline assignment: CDR1 SGHAT and CDR2 FQNNGV. CDR3 bases: TGTGCCAGCAGCCGAGGGCCTTTAGAGAACACTGAAGCTTTCTTT. It is translated as CASSRGPLENTEAFF.

This clonotype was seen a few times. The CDR3 bases are TGTGCCAGCAGTGATGGGCTGACCTACGAGCAGTACGTC. Translating it yields CASSDGLTYEQYV. This chain joins TRBV6-1 and TRBJ2-7, with no clear D. Per the germline V gene, CDR1 is MNHNS and CDR2 is SASEGT. The CDR3 length is 13 residues. Trimming stripped 3 bases from V and 2 bases from J, with 8 bases between.

The gene calls are TRBV4-2 and TRBJ2-3; 8 positions agree with TRBD2. The germline V gene encodes CDR1 LGHNA and CDR2 YNFKEQ. The CDR3 has 16 amino acids. The J segment lost 6 bases and the V segment lost 3 bases, leaving 11 bases of the junction unmatched. The CDR3 nucleotides are TGTGCCAGCAGCCATCGGGAGGGTAGCCCGGGGGATACGCAGTATTTT. It is translated as CASSHREGSPGDTQYF.

The chain links TRBV27 to TRBJ1-5, with D uncertain. Germline lookup yields CDR1 MNHEY and CDR2 SMNVEV (reference sequence). The CDR3 covers 14 residues. V was pared by 8 bases and J by 7 bases, with 18 bases between. The CDR3 region has the DNA TGTGCCAGCTCCCTCGGACGGGGAGGCCAGCCCCAGCATTTT. Translated: CASSLGRGGQPQHF.

There are many counts of this clonotype. The rearrangement joins TRBV28 to TRBJ1-4; a weak D match, TRBD1 (6 bases). This CDR3 has 16 residues. Trimming pared 7 bases from V and 8 bases from J, leaving 23 bases between. CDR1 and CDR2 from the germline V gene are MDHEN and SYDVKM. The CDR3 DNA follows: TGTGCCAGCAACCCCCAAGACACCCAGGGGTGGGAAAAACTGTTTTTT. It codes for CASNPQDTQGWEKLFF.

The V and J genes are TRBV29-1 and TRBJ1-5; 7 nucleotides line up with TRBD1. Germline lookup yields CDR1 SQVTM and CDR2 ANQGSEA. The CDR3 covers 13 residues. Trimming took 7 bases from V and 5 from J; bases not matched to a gene: 8. In nucleotides, the CDR3 is TGCAGCGCAGGGGGATGGGGGGATCAGCCCCAGCATTTT. Its protein is CSAGGWGDQPQHF.

This clonotype was observed a handful of times. The chain couples TRBV12-3 or TRBV12-4 to TRBJ1-1, with D perhaps TRBD1 (6 bases). This CDR3 region has 14 residues. V was pared by 6 bases and J by 5 bases, with 16 bases between. The CDR3: CASSLNRVRTEAFF. The CDR3 DNA reads TGTGCCAGCAGCCTTAACAGGGTTCGGACTGAAGCTTTCTTT.

The V call is TRBV4-2, the J call TRBJ1-5, with D perhaps TRBD1 (5 bases). V was shortened by 1 base and J by 6 bases, with 13 bases between the two germline ends. Germline assignment: CDR1 LGHNA and CDR2 YNFKEQ. The CDR3 runs 15 residues. Here the CDR3 DNA reads TGTGCCAGCAGCCAAGTTCTAGGGGTTGGTCAGCCCCAGCATTTT. It is translated as CASSQVLGVGQPQHF.

The chain employs TRBV10-3 and TRBJ1-1; 7 bases are a match to TRBD1. With 3 bases clipped from V and 4 bases from J, the junction kept 8 bases outside the gene matches. Germline CDR1 reads ENHRY; CDR2 reads SYGVKD. This CDR3 has 15 residues. Here the CDR3 DNA reads TGTGCCATCAGTGACGAGGGGGCGAGGTTCACTGAAGCTTTCTTT. The encoded protein is CAISDEGARFTEAFF.

This clonotype turned up a few times. V and J are TRBV12-3 or TRBV12-4 and TRBJ1-4; no clear D. The V end lost 5 bases, the J end lost 2 bases, and 9 bases lay between the germline ends. The CDR3 totals 14 residues. The CDR3 coding sequence is TGTGCCAGCAGTCCTAGTGGGACTAATGAAAAACTGTTTTTT. Translating gives CASSPSGTNEKLFF.